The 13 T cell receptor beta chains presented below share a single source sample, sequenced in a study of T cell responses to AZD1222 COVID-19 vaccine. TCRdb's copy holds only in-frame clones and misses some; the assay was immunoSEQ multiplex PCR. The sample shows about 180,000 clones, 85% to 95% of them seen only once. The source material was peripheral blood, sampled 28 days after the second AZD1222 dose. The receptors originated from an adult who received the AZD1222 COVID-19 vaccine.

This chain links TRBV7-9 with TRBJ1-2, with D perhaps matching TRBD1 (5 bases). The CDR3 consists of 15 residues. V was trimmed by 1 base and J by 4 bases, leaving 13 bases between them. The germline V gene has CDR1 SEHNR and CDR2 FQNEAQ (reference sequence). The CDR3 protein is CASSLVRQGRYGYTF. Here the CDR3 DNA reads TGTGCCAGCAGCTTAGTTCGTCAGGGCCGCTATGGCTACACCTTC.

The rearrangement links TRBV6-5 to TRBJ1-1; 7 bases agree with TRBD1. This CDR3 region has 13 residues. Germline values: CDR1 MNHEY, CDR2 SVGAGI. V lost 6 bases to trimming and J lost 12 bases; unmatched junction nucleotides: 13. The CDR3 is CASSLYRQGSTFF. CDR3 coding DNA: TGTGCCAGCAGCCTATACAGACAGGGATCAACTTTCTTT.

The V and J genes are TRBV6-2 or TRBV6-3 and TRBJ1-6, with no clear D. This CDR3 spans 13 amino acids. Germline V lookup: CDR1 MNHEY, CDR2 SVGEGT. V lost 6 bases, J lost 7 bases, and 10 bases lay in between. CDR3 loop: CASSRVENSPLHF. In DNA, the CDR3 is TGTGCCAGCAGCCGGGTCGAGAATTCACCCCTCCACTTT.

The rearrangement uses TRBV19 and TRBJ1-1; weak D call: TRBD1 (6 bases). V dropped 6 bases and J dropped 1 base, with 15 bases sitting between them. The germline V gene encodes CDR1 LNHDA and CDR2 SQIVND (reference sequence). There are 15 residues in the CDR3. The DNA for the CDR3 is TGTGCCAGTAGAGGGGGGCGGACTACGAACACTGAAGCTTTCTTT. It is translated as CASRGGRTTNTEAFF.

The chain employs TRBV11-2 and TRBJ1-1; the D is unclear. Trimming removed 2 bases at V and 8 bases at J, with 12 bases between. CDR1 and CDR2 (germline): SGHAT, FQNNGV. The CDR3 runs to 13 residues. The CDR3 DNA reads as TGTGCCAGCAGCTTACATTTCAGGTGGGAAGCTTTCTTT. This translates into CASSLHFRWEAFF.

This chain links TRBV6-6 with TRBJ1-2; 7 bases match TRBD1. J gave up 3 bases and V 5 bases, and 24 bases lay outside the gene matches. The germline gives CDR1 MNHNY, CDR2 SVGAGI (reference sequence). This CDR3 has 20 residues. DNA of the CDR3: TGTGCCAGCAGTCACCATCCTGAAATGAAGACAGGGAGCCTGGACTATGGCTACACCTTC. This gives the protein CASSHHPEMKTGSLDYGYTF.

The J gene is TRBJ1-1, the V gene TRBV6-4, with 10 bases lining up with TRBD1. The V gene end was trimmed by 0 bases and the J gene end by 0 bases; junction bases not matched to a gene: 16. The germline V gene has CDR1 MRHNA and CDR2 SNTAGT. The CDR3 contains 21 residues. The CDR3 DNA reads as TGTGCCAGCAGTGACTCCATTTTTCCGTACGGGACAGGGGACATGAACACTGAAGCTTTCTTT. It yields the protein CASSDSIFPYGTGDMNTEAFF.

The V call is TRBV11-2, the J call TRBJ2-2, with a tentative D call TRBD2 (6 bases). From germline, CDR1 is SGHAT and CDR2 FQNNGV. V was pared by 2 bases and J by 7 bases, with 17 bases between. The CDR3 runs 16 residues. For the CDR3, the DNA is TGTGCCAGCAGCTTATCACGGGAGAGGGTTCACGGGGAGCTGTTTTTT. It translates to CASSLSRERVHGELFF.

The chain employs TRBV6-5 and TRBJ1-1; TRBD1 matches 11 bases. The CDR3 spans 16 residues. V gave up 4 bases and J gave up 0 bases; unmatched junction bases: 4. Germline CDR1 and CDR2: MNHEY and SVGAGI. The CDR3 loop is CASSWGQGEVNTEAFF. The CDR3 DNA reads TGTGCCAGCAGTTGGGGACAGGGGGAGGTGAACACTGAAGCTTTCTTT.

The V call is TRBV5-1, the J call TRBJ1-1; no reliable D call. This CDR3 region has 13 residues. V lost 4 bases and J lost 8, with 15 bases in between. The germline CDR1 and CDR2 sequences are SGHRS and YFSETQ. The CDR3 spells CASSPATFLEAFF. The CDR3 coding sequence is TGCGCCAGCAGCCCCGCTACTTTCTTGGAAGCTTTCTTT.

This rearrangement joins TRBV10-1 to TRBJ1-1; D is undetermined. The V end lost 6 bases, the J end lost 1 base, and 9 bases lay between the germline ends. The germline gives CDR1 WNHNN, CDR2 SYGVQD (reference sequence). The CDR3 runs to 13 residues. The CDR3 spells CASRLQPNTEAFF. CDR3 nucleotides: TGCGCCAGCAGGCTTCAGCCGAACACTGAAGCTTTCTTT.

The chain's CDR3 is CASSLDRTGYTYGYTF. The CDR3, as DNA: TGTGCCAGCAGCTTAGATCGGACAGGGTATACCTATGGCTACACCTTC. This rearrangement joins TRBV11-2 to TRBJ1-2; 8 bases match TRBD1. The germline V gene has CDR1 SGHAT and CDR2 FQNNGV. The CDR3 extends over 16 amino acids. The V segment lost 0 bases and the J segment 4 bases; nucleotides outside the gene matches: 7.

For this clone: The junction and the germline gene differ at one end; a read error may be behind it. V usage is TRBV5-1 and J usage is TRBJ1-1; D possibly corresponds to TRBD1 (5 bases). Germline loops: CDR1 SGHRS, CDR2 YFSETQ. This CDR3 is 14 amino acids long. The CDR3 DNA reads TGCGCCAGCAACTTGGGACCCGGGGGGACTGAAGCTTTCTTT. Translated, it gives CASNLGPGGTEAFF.